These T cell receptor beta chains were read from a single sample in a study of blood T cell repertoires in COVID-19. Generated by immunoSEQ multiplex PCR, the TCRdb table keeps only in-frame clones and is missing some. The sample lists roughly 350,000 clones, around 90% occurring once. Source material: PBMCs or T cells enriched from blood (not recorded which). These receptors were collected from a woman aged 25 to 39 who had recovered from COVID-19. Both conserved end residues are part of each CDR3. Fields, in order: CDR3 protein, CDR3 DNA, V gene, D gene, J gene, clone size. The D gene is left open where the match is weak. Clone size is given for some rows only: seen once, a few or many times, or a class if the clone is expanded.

CDR3 protein: CASSLGRNQPQHF
CDR3 DNA: TGTGCCAGCAGTTTAGGCAGAAATCAGCCCCAGCATTTT
V gene: TRBV12-3/TRBV12-4
D gene: -
J gene: TRBJ1-5
clone size: -

CDR3 protein: CAIKTGGSSGANVLTF
CDR3 DNA: TGTGCCATCAAGACGGGGGGTAGCTCTGGGGCCAACGTCCTGACTTTC
V gene: TRBV7-2
D gene: TRBD2
J gene: TRBJ2-6
clone size: -

CDR3 protein: CASSFTGTTDTQYF
CDR3 DNA: TGTGCCAGCTCATTCACAGGGACCACAGATACGCAGTATTTT
V gene: TRBV18
D gene: -
J gene: TRBJ2-3
clone size: -

CDR3 protein: CASSDRGGHEQYF
CDR3 DNA: TGTGCCAGTAGTGACAGGGGAGGACACGAGCAGTACTTC
V gene: TRBV19
D gene: TRBD1
J gene: TRBJ2-7
clone size: -

CDR3 protein: CASSLSGRGKAFF
CDR3 DNA: TGTGCCAGCAGCTTGAGCGGACGTGGAAAAGCTTTCTTT
V gene: TRBV5-5
D gene: -
J gene: TRBJ1-1
clone size: few

CDR3 protein: CASSQDASGGVIQQFF
CDR3 DNA: TGCGCCAGCAGCCAAGATGCTAGCGGGGGGGTAATTCAGCAGTTCTTC
V gene: TRBV4-3
D gene: TRBD2
J gene: TRBJ2-1
clone size: -

CDR3 protein: CASSLVWGSDEQYF
CDR3 DNA: TGTGCCAGCAGCTTAGTGTGGGGTAGCGACGAGCAGTACTTC
V gene: TRBV11-2
D gene: -
J gene: TRBJ2-7
clone size: -

CDR3 protein: CASSLDQRGPQGGNTQYF
CDR3 DNA: TGTGCCAGCAGCTTAGACCAGCGGGGCCCCCAAGGGGGGAATACGCAGTATTTT
V gene: TRBV7-2
D gene: -
J gene: TRBJ2-3
clone size: -

CDR3 protein: CASSIRVLGRNEQFF
CDR3 DNA: TGTGCCAGTAGTATAAGGGTCCTAGGGAGGAATGAGCAGTTCTTC
V gene: TRBV19
D gene: -
J gene: TRBJ2-1
clone size: -

CDR3 protein: CASQRDYEQYF
CDR3 DNA: TGTGCCTCACAGAGAGACTACGAGCAGTACTTC
V gene: TRBV6-5
D gene: -
J gene: TRBJ2-7
clone size: -

CDR3 protein: CSASSRTSGSNEQFF
CDR3 DNA: TGCAGTGCTAGTTCGAGGACTAGCGGGAGCAATGAGCAGTTCTTC
V gene: TRBV20-1
D gene: TRBD2
J gene: TRBJ2-1
clone size: -

CDR3 protein: CASSPWGTRTRTDTQYF
CDR3 DNA: TGTGCCAGCAGCCCTTGGGGCACAAGGACGCGCACAGATACGCAGTATTTT
V gene: TRBV5-4
D gene: -
J gene: TRBJ2-3
clone size: -

CDR3 protein: CASSSIRDRLSYEQYF
CDR3 DNA: TGTGCCAGTAGCTCCATCCGGGACAGACTCTCCTACGAGCAGTACTTC
V gene: TRBV19
D gene: TRBD1
J gene: TRBJ2-7
clone size: few

CDR3 protein: CASSARQGYEKLFF
CDR3 DNA: TGTGCCAGCAGTGCCAGACAGGGTTACGAAAAACTGTTTTTT
V gene: TRBV25-1
D gene: TRBD1
J gene: TRBJ1-4
clone size: -

CDR3 protein: CASRTSGSGNTIYF
CDR3 DNA: TGTGCCAGTAGGACCTCAGGCTCTGGAAACACCATATATTTT
V gene: TRBV19
D gene: -
J gene: TRBJ1-3
clone size: -

CDR3 protein: CSVEDPGERTYEQYF
CDR3 DNA: TGCAGCGTTGAAGATCCGGGGGAGCGCACCTACGAGCAGTACTTC
V gene: TRBV29-1
D gene: -
J gene: TRBJ2-7
clone size: -

CDR3 protein: CASSSPQGGTDTQYF
CDR3 DNA: TGTGCCAGCAGTTCTCCGCAGGGGGGCACAGATACGCAGTATTTT
V gene: TRBV28
D gene: TRBD1
J gene: TRBJ2-3
clone size: -

CDR3 protein: CASTPSGREANTGELFF
CDR3 DNA: TGTGCCAGCACCCCCTCCGGTCGGGAGGCGAACACCGGGGAGCTGTTTTTT
V gene: TRBV5-4
D gene: TRBD2
J gene: TRBJ2-2
clone size: once

CDR3 protein: CASSASGQPGNTIYF
CDR3 DNA: TGTGCCAGCAGCGCGTCGGGACAGCCTGGAAACACCATATATTTT
V gene: TRBV9
D gene: TRBD1
J gene: TRBJ1-3
clone size: -

CDR3 protein: CASSLARALDGHGYTF
CDR3 DNA: TGTGCCAGCAGCTTAGCGAGGGCCCTTGATGGCCATGGCTACACCTTC
V gene: TRBV7-2
D gene: -
J gene: TRBJ1-2
clone size: -

CDR3 protein: CASSSSEQYF
CDR3 DNA: TGTGCCAGCAGCTCCAGCGAGCAGTACTTC
V gene: TRBV11-2
D gene: -
J gene: TRBJ2-7
clone size: -

CDR3 protein: CASRSGYGYTF
CDR3 DNA: TGTGCCAGCAGATCAGGCTATGGCTACACCTTC
V gene: TRBV28
D gene: -
J gene: TRBJ1-2
clone size: -

CDR3 protein: CASSQDLQGGNTIYF
CDR3 DNA: TGCGCCAGCAGCCAAGATTTACAGGGAGGAAACACCATATATTTT
V gene: TRBV4-3
D gene: -
J gene: TRBJ1-3
clone size: -

CDR3 protein: CASSLRQGGKLFF
CDR3 DNA: TGTGCCAGCAGTTTAAGACAAGGGGGAAAACTGTTTTTT
V gene: TRBV28
D gene: -
J gene: TRBJ1-4
clone size: -

CDR3 protein: CASSSDQSRSDTQYF
CDR3 DNA: TGTGCCAGCAGTTCTGACCAGTCGAGGTCGGATACGCAGTATTTT
V gene: TRBV28
D gene: -
J gene: TRBJ2-3
clone size: medium-sized

CDR3 protein: CASRAGGGEQYF
CDR3 DNA: TGTGCCAGCAGGGCGGGAGGGGGCGAGCAGTACTTC
V gene: TRBV27
D gene: TRBD2
J gene: TRBJ2-7
clone size: -

CDR3 protein: CASSVLAEVNTGELFF
CDR3 DNA: TGTGCCAGCAGCGTACTAGCGGAGGTAAACACCGGGGAGCTGTTTTTT
V gene: TRBV9
D gene: TRBD2
J gene: TRBJ2-2
clone size: -

CDR3 protein: CAISVQTDTQYF
CDR3 DNA: TGTGCCATCAGTGTTCAGACAGATACGCAGTATTTT
V gene: TRBV10-3
D gene: -
J gene: TRBJ2-3
clone size: -

CDR3 protein: CASSISAVSSHYEQYF
CDR3 DNA: TGTGCCAGTAGTATCTCGGCGGTATCCTCACACTACGAGCAGTACTTC
V gene: TRBV19
D gene: -
J gene: TRBJ2-7
clone size: -

CDR3 protein: CASSQQTGYGYTF
CDR3 DNA: TGTGCCAGCAGCCAACAGACAGGCTATGGCTACACCTTC
V gene: TRBV14
D gene: -
J gene: TRBJ1-2
clone size: -

CDR3 protein: CASSLGQGAGYEQYF
CDR3 DNA: TGTGCCAGCAGCTTGGGACAGGGGGCCGGCTACGAGCAGTACTTC
V gene: TRBV5-6
D gene: TRBD1
J gene: TRBJ2-7
clone size: -

CDR3 protein: CASSQGMSVSYEQYF
CDR3 DNA: TGCGCCAGCAGCCAAGGAATGAGCGTCTCCTACGAGCAGTACTTC
V gene: TRBV4-1
D gene: -
J gene: TRBJ2-7
clone size: -

CDR3 protein: CASSTGTGGTYEQYF
CDR3 DNA: TGTGCCAGCAGCACCGGGACAGGGGGAACCTACGAGCAGTACTTC
V gene: TRBV7-2
D gene: TRBD1
J gene: TRBJ2-7
clone size: -

CDR3 protein: CASSPRGGELFF
CDR3 DNA: TGTGCCAGCAGCCCCCGGGGGGGGGAGCTGTTTTTT
V gene: TRBV9
D gene: -
J gene: TRBJ2-2
clone size: -

CDR3 protein: CASSQETGDRSSYEQYF
CDR3 DNA: TGTGCCAGCAGCCAGGAGACAGGGGACCGGTCCTCCTACGAGCAGTACTTC
V gene: TRBV4-2
D gene: TRBD1
J gene: TRBJ2-7
clone size: -

CDR3 protein: CASSTPLSGGAFF
CDR3 DNA: TGTGCCAGCAGCACCCCTCTCTCAGGTGGAGCTTTCTTT
V gene: TRBV7-2
D gene: -
J gene: TRBJ1-1
clone size: once

CDR3 protein: CASSYFLGQNNEQYF
CDR3 DNA: TGTGCCAGCAGTTATTTCTTGGGGCAGAACAACGAGCAGTACTTC
V gene: TRBV6-6
D gene: -
J gene: TRBJ2-7
clone size: -

CDR3 protein: CASREAGQALDPNQPQHF
CDR3 DNA: TGTGCCAGCAGAGAGGCAGGACAGGCCTTGGACCCCAATCAGCCCCAGCATTTT
V gene: TRBV2
D gene: TRBD1
J gene: TRBJ1-5
clone size: -

CDR3 protein: CASSYGGRDEAFF
CDR3 DNA: TGTGCCAGCAGTTACGGGGGCAGGGATGAAGCTTTCTTT
V gene: TRBV6-5
D gene: -
J gene: TRBJ1-1
clone size: -

CDR3 protein: CASSITGDYGYTF
CDR3 DNA: TGTGCCAGCAGTATAACTGGAGACTATGGCTACACCTTC
V gene: TRBV28
D gene: -
J gene: TRBJ1-2
clone size: -

CDR3 protein: CASSDNTGNTDTQYF
CDR3 DNA: TGTGCCAGCAGTGATAATACGGGGAACACAGATACGCAGTATTTT
V gene: TRBV6-1
D gene: -
J gene: TRBJ2-3
clone size: -

CDR3 protein: CASTLSGQGANDGYTF
CDR3 DNA: TGTGCCAGCACCCTTTCCGGACAGGGGGCGAATGATGGCTACACCTTC
V gene: TRBV7-9
D gene: TRBD1
J gene: TRBJ1-2
clone size: -

CDR3 protein: CASSELSPMQETQYF
CDR3 DNA: TGTGCCAGCAGCGAGCTTTCTCCCATGCAAGAGACCCAGTACTTC
V gene: TRBV6-5
D gene: -
J gene: TRBJ2-5
clone size: few

CDR3 protein: CATSDQYQETQYF
CDR3 DNA: TGTGCCACCAGTGACCAGTACCAAGAGACCCAGTACTTC
V gene: TRBV24-1
D gene: -
J gene: TRBJ2-5
clone size: -

CDR3 protein: CAISATGGDNSPLHF
CDR3 DNA: TGTGCCATCAGTGCGACAGGGGGCGATAATTCACCCCTCCACTTT
V gene: TRBV10-3
D gene: TRBD1
J gene: TRBJ1-6
clone size: -

CDR3 protein: CASIDRVGRQPQHF
CDR3 DNA: TGTGCCAGCATCGACAGGGTCGGCAGACAGCCCCAGCATTTT
V gene: TRBV2
D gene: TRBD1
J gene: TRBJ1-5
clone size: -

CDR3 protein: CATNPTDNYGYTF
CDR3 DNA: TGTGCCACGAACCCGACAGATAACTATGGCTACACCTTC
V gene: TRBV28
D gene: -
J gene: TRBJ1-2
clone size: -

CDR3 protein: CASSYSIGGVYGYTF
CDR3 DNA: TGTGCCAGCAGTTACTCGATTGGAGGGGTTTATGGCTACACCTTC
V gene: TRBV6-5
D gene: -
J gene: TRBJ1-2
clone size: -

CDR3 protein: CASSPDGVKNYGYTF
CDR3 DNA: TGTGCCAGCAGCCCTGACGGGGTAAAGAACTATGGCTACACCTTC
V gene: TRBV7-2
D gene: -
J gene: TRBJ1-2
clone size: -